One sample yielded the 21 T cell receptor beta chains listed below, sequenced in a study of T cell responses to AZD1222 COVID-19 vaccine. Generated by immunoSEQ multiplex PCR, the TCRdb table keeps only in-frame clones and is missing some. The table lists around 120,000 clones, 85% to 90% of them singletons. Sample: peripheral blood, taken on day 0 of MenACWY control vaccination. The receptors shown here come from an adult in good health.

The CDR3 DNA is TGTGCCAGCAGCAGGGGACAGACAATGAACACTGAAGCTTTCTTT. It specifies CASSRGQTMNTEAFF. V is TRBV27 and J is TRBJ1-1; 7 bases match TRBD1. V shed 6 bases and J 0 bases; nucleotides not matched to a gene: 7. Per the germline V gene, CDR1 is MNHEY and CDR2 is SMNVEV (reference sequence). This CDR3 is built from 15 residues.

In this sample, this clone turned up a few times. J is TRBJ1-4 and V is TRBV7-2, with D possibly matching TRBD1 (6 bases). This CDR3 region has 12 residues. V was clipped by 5 bases and J by 6 bases, with 7 bases between them. The germline gives CDR1 SGHTA, CDR2 FQGNSA. The CDR3: CASSRTDEKLFF. The CDR3, as DNA: TGTGCCAGCAGCAGGACAGATGAAAAACTGTTTTTT.

The V call is TRBV30, the J call TRBJ1-2; possible D gene TRBD1, 5 bases. The CDR3 is 14 residues long. Trimming pared 2 bases from V and 4 bases from J, leaving 14 bases between. Germline CDR1 and CDR2: GTSNPN and SVGIG (reference sequence). In DNA form, the CDR3 reads TGTGCCTGGAGTATAGAGGGGAGGGGCTATGGCTACACCTTC. Translated, it gives CAWSIEGRGYGYTF.

CDR3 sequence reads: CASSLDRTRHTEAFF. The CDR3 nucleotides are TGTGCCAGCAGCTTAGATCGGACCCGGCACACTGAAGCTTTCTTT. The rearrangement links TRBV11-3 to TRBJ1-1; no clear D gene. The CDR3 contains 15 residues. V lost 0 bases and J lost 3, with 11 bases in between. CDR1 and CDR2 (germline): SGHNT, YENEEA.

This clone came up once. This chain uses TRBV11-3 with TRBJ1-6; possible D gene TRBD1, 5 bases. V was clipped by 3 bases and J by 5 bases, with 8 bases between them. Germline CDR1 SGHNT, CDR2 YENEEA. CDR3 length: 14 residues. CDR3 sequence reads: CASSLGRDNSPLHF. CDR3 in DNA: TGTGCCAGCAGCTTGGGACGGGATAATTCACCCCTCCACTTT.

The chain is built from TRBV10-3 and TRBJ1-2, with unresolved D. This CDR3 is built from 13 residues. The V gene lost 2 bases and the J gene lost 7 bases, with 11 bases spanning the gap. Germline V lookup: CDR1 ENHRY, CDR2 SYGVKD. Here the CDR3 DNA reads TGTGCCATCAGTGAGACACTGGAGAGTGGCTACACCTTC. Its protein product is CAISETLESGYTF.

The chain is built from TRBV4-2 and TRBJ2-1, with 7 positions matching TRBD2. From germline, CDR1 is LGHNA and CDR2 YNFKEQ. The CDR3 consists of 18 residues. V dropped 0 bases and J dropped 0; count of bases not matched to a gene: 8. CDR3: CASSQELAPISSYNEQFF. Written as DNA, the CDR3 is TGTGCCAGCAGCCAAGAACTAGCGCCCATAAGCTCCTACAATGAGCAGTTCTTC.

The chain employs TRBV7-8 and TRBJ1-2; no clear D gene. CDR1 and CDR2 from the germline V gene are SGHVS and FQNEAQ. The CDR3 runs to 19 residues. V was pared by 1 base and J by 3 bases, with 24 bases between. The CDR3 DNA sequence: TGTGCCAGCAGCTTAGGACACACACTCCAAGTGGCCTCCCACTATGGCTACACCTTC. Protein sequence: CASSLGHTLQVASHYGYTF.

The chain combines TRBV11-3 with TRBJ2-7; tentatively, D is TRBD1 (5 bases). Trimming shortened V by 1 base and J by 4 bases, and 11 bases separated the two germline ends. CDR1 and CDR2 from the germline V gene are SGHNT and YENEEA. The CDR3 extends over 14 amino acids. CDR3 residues: CASSLGAQGYEQYF. CDR3 sequence (DNA): TGTGCCAGCAGCTTAGGGGCCCAGGGATACGAGCAGTACTTC.

The J gene is TRBJ2-1, the V gene TRBV5-1; 11 bases are shared with TRBD2. J was trimmed by 4 bases and V by 4 bases; bases with no gene match: 4. The CDR3 covers 15 residues. Per the germline V gene, CDR1 is SGHRS and CDR2 is YFSETQ. CDR3 residues: CASSVGTSGYNEQFF. In DNA, the CDR3 is TGCGCCAGCAGCGTCGGGACTAGCGGTTACAATGAGCAGTTCTTC.

The gene calls are TRBV5-4 and TRBJ2-7; D is uncertain. Germline assignment: CDR1 SGHNT and CDR2 YYREEE (reference sequence). V lost 0 bases and J 4 bases, leaving 8 bases between the germline ends. The CDR3 runs to 13 residues. The CDR3 region has the DNA TGTGCCAGCAGCTTGGGGGCTGGTTACGAGCAGTACTTC. It codes for CASSLGAGYEQYF.

The V and J genes are TRBV30 and TRBJ2-1; 10 bases line up with TRBD2. CDR1 and CDR2 from the germline V gene are GTSNPN and SVGIG (reference sequence). V gave up 2 bases and J gave up 3 bases; unmatched junction bases: 4. This CDR3 has 15 residues. CDR3 sequence reads: CAWSPLAGVYNEQFF. The DNA for the CDR3 is TGTGCCTGGAGTCCGCTAGCGGGAGTCTACAATGAGCAGTTCTTC.

This clone has only one observation. The chain carries TRBV7-2 and TRBJ2-7, with TRBD2 matching over 8 bases. The junction had 6 bases not matched to a gene; V was cut back by 3 bases and J by 2 bases. The CDR3 totals 15 residues. Germline lookup yields CDR1 SGHTA and CDR2 FQGNSA. Here the CDR3 reads CASSFVTSGTYEQYF. CDR3 DNA sequence: TGTGCCAGCAGCTTTGTCACTAGCGGTACCTACGAGCAGTACTTC.

This clone appeared a single time. V usage is TRBV20-1 and J usage is TRBJ2-7, with D unresolved. In germline, CDR1 is DFQATT, CDR2 SNEGSKA (reference sequence). This CDR3 contains 11 residues. Trimming shortened V by 3 bases and J by 4 bases, and 7 bases separated the two germline ends. The CDR3 DNA sequence: TGCAGTGCTAGTATGGGTTACGAGCAGTACTTC. Translating gives CSASMGYEQYF.

The V and J genes are TRBV7-9 and TRBJ2-7, with D perhaps matching TRBD1 (6 bases). The CDR3 runs to 14 residues. Germline loops: CDR1 SEHNR, CDR2 FQNEAQ (reference sequence). V lost 1 base, J lost 1 base, and 8 bases lay in between. Written as DNA, the CDR3 is TGTGCCAGCAGCTTAGGAGGGGGATCCTACGAGCAGTACTTC. This sequence encodes CASSLGGGSYEQYF.

This sequence joins TRBV5-1 and TRBJ1-6, with D hard to call. This CDR3 has 13 amino acids. Trimming stripped 0 bases from V and 10 bases from J, with 8 bases between. The germline CDR1 and CDR2 sequences are SGHRS and YFSETQ. Here the CDR3 reads CASSLAEESPLHF. The CDR3 nucleotides are TGCGCCAGCAGCTTGGCCGAGGAATCACCCCTCCACTTT.

Here the CDR3 reads CAWSTDRGYPLDEQYF. DNA of the CDR3: TGTGCCTGGAGTACCGACCGGGGGTACCCCCTCGACGAGCAGTACTTC. The V call is TRBV30, the J call TRBJ2-7; TRBD2 is a possible D gene (6 bases). Germline V CDR1 and CDR2: GTSNPN, SVGIG (reference sequence). The CDR3 has 16 residues. V gave up 2 bases and J gave up 5 bases, with 22 bases separating them.

The CDR3 reads CASSPGQGSWFWANSPLHF. Here the CDR3 DNA reads TGTGCCAGCAGCCCGGGACAGGGAAGCTGGTTTTGGGCGAATTCACCCCTCCACTTT. V gene TRBV21-1 combines with J gene TRBJ1-6; the table calls TRBD1, which could not be checked here. TRBV21-1 is given as a pseudogene. This CDR3 contains 19 residues.

The V call is TRBV7-8, the J call TRBJ2-3; the D gene could be TRBD1 or TRBD2 (5 bases each). The ends were cut back, 6 bases at V and 2 bases at J, with 12 bases in the middle. There are 14 residues in the CDR3. Per the germline V gene, CDR1 is SGHVS and CDR2 is FQNEAQ. The CDR3 spells CASSSGTPTDTQYF. The CDR3 DNA reads as TGTGCCAGCAGTTCCGGGACCCCCACAGATACGCAGTATTTT. The complete variable domain, with remaining parts taken from reference TRBV7-8 and TRBJ2-3, reads GAGVSQSPRYKVAKRGQDVALRCDPISGHVSLFWYQQALGQGPEFLTYFQNEAQLDKSGLPSDRFFAERPEGSVSTLKIQRTQQEDSAVYLCASSSGTPTDTQYFGPGTRLTVL.

This clone was seen repeatedly, ten times or more. The sample holds other DNA sequences that translate to the same CDR3. V usage is TRBV9 and J usage is TRBJ2-1; D ambiguous. Germline V CDR1 and CDR2: SGDLS, YYNGEE. V shed 0 bases and J shed 3 bases, with 4 bases lying between them. This CDR3 spans 13 amino acids. CDR3 nucleotide sequence: TGTGCCAGCAGCGTAGGGGACTACAATGAGCAGTTCTTC. Amino acid sequence: CASSVGDYNEQFF.

This chain links TRBV6-2 or TRBV6-3 with TRBJ2-5; TRBD2 matches at 13 bases. CDR1 and CDR2 from the germline V gene are MNHEY and SVGEGT. V trimming: 0 bases; J trimming: 0 bases; junction bases outside the gene matches: 10. CDR3 length: 20 amino acids. The chain's CDR3 is CASSYSRTGGTSGNQETQYF. CDR3 nucleotide sequence: TGTGCCAGCAGTTACTCTCGGACAGGGGGGACTAGCGGGAACCAAGAGACCCAGTACTTC.